This T cell receptor (beta chain) was documented in a study of blood T cell repertoires in COVID-19. In the study overall: Sites across the United States, Italy and Spain contributed samples from acute and convalescent COVID-19.

This CDR3 is built from 16 residues. Germline loops: CDR1 SEHNR, CDR2 FQNEAQ (reference sequence). Germline trimming cut 5 bases from V and 1 base from J; bases unmatched to any gene: 5. In the original workflow: Cell counts per sample came from amplifying reference gene primers. The method was immunoSEQ multiplex PCR; TCRdb's version includes in-frame clones alone and lacks a portion of them. D and trimming come from the DNA, and the V and J calls and clone size come from that table. This sample carries roughly 200,000 clones, just under 90% of them seen once, and the ten largest clones take just under 0.9%.

Sequencing was carried out using peripheral blood. The clonotype was recovered from a woman younger than 35 who had recovered from COVID-19. The J gene is TRBJ2-2, the V gene TRBV7-9; 9 nucleotides line up with TRBD2. The CDR3 here is CASSPRTSENTGELFF. In DNA, the CDR3 is TGTGCCAGCAGCCCTAGGACTAGCGAGAACACCGGGGAGCTGTTTTTT. Full variable domain (outside the CDR3, taken from reference TRBV7-9 and TRBJ2-2): DTGVSQNPRHKITKRGQNVTFRCDPISEHNRLYWYRQTLGQGPEFLTYFQNEAQLEKSRLLSDRFSAERPKGSFSTLEIQRTEQGDSAMYLCASSPRTSENTGELFFGEGSRLTVL.